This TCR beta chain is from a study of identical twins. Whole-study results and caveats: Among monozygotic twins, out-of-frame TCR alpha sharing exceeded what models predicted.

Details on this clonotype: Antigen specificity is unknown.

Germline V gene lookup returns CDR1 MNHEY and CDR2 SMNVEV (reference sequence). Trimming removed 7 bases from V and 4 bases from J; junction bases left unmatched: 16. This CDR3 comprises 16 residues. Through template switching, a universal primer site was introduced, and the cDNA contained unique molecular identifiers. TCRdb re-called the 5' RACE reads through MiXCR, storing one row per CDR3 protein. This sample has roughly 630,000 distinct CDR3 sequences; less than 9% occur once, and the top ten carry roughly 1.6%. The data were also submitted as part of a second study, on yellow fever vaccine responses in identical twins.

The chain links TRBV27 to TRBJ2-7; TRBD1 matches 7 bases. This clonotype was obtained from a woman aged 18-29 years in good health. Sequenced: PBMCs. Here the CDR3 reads CASTPEGTETIYEQYF. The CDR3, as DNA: TGTGCCAGCACTCCCGAAGGGACAGAGACGATTTACGAGCAGTACTTC.